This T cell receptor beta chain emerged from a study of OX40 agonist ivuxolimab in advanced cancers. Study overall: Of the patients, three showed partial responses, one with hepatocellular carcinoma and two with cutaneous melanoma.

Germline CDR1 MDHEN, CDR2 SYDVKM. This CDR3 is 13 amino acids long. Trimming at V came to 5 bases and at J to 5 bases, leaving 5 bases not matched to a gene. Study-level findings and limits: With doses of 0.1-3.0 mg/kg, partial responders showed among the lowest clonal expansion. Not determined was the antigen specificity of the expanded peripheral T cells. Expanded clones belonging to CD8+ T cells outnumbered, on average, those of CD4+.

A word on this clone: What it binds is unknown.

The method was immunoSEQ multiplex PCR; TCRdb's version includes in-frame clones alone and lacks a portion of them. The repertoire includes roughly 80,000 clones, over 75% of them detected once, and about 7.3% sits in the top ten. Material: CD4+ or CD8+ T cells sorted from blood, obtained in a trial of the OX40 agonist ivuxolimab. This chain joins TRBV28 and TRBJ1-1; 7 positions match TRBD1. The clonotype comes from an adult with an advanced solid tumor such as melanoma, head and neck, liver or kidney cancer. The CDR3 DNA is TGTGCCAGCAGTACAGGGGTATATACTGAAGCTTTCTTT. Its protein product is CASSTGVYTEAFF.